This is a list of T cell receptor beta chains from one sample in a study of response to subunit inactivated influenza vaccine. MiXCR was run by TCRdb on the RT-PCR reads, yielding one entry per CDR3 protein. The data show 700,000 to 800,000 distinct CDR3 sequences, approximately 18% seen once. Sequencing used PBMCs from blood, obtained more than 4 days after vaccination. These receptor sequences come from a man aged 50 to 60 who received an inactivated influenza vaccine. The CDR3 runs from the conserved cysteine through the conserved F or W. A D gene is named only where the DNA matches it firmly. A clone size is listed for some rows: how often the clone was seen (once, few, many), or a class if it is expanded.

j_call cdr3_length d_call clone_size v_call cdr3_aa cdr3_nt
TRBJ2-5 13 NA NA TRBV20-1 CSASSSHRETQYF TGCAGTGCTAGCTCTAGCCATCGAGAGACCCAGTACTTC
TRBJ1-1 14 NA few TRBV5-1 CASRPGKGVTEAFF TGCGCCAGCAGACCAGGGAAGGGAGTCACTGAAGCTTTCTTT
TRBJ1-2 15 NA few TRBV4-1 CASSQEDYRSGGYTF TGCGCCAGCAGCCAAGAAGACTACCGGTCGGGCGGCTACACCTTC
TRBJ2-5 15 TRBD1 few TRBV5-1 CASSRSGQGEETQYF TGCGCCAGCAGCCGATCGGGACAGGGTGAAGAGACCCAGTACTTC
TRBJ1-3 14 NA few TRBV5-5 CASRKPASGNTLYF TGTGCCAGCAGGAAGCCGGCCTCTGGAAACACCTTATATTTT
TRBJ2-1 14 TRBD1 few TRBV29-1 CSVGDRGPYNEQFF TGCAGCGTGGGGGACAGGGGGCCCTACAATGAGCAGTTCTTC
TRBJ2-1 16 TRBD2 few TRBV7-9 CASSSPGGRVYNEQFF TGTGCCAGCAGCTCCCCTGGCGGGAGGGTCTACAATGAGCAGTTCTTC
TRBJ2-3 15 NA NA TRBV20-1 CSALEAGTSTDTQYF TGCAGTGCACTTGAGGCAGGGACAAGCACAGATACGCAGTATTTT
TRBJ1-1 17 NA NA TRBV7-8 CASSLEYTFGLNTEAFF TGTGCCAGCAGCTTAGAGTACACTTTTGGGTTGAACACTGAAGCTTTCTTT
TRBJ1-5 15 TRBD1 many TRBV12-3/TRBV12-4 CASSLTGAAGQPQHF TGTGCCAGCAGTTTGACAGGGGCGGCAGGTCAGCCCCAGCATTTT
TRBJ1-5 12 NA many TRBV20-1 CSAMDLGQPQHF TGCAGTGCTATGGACCTGGGTCAGCCCCAGCATTTT
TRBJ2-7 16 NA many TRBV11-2 CASSLGSGTVSDEQYF TGTGCCAGCAGCTTGGGGTCGGGGACGGTCTCGGACGAGCAGTACTTC
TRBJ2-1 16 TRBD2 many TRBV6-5 CASSYGSSGKYNEQFF TGTGCCAGCAGTTACGGGTCTAGCGGAAAATACAATGAGCAGTTCTTC
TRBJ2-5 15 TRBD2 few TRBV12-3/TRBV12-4 CASSPSGSGEETQYF TGTGCCAGCAGTCCCTCCGGTAGCGGGGAAGAGACCCAGTACTTC
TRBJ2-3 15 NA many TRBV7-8 CASSPSGGDGGTQYF TGTGCCAGCAGCCCCAGCGGAGGGGATGGTGGTACGCAGTATTTT
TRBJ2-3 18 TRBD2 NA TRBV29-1 CSALLYSGVTSGTDTQYF TGCAGCGCCCTGCTATACTCCGGCGTTACTAGCGGCACAGATACGCAGTATTTT
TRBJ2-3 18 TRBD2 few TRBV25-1 CASSEFPGTSGGMDTQYF TGTGCCAGCAGTGAATTCCCCGGGACTAGCGGGGGGATGGATACGCAGTATTTT
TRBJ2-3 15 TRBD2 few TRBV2 CASSWTSGSADTQYF TGTGCCAGCAGTTGGACTAGCGGGAGCGCAGATACGCAGTATTTT
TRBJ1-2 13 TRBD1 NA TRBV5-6 CASSRQGAYGYTF TGTGCCAGCAGCAGACAGGGGGCCTATGGCTACACCTTC
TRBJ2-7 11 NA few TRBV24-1 CATSDPRDPYF TGTGCCACCAGTGACCCCCGGGATCCGTACTTC
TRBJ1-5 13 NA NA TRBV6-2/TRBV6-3 CASSDWAEGPQHF TGTGCCAGCAGCGACTGGGCCGAGGGACCCCAGCATTTT
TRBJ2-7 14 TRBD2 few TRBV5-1 CASSRGTSVLEQYF TGCGCCAGCAGCCGCGGAACTAGCGTTCTCGAGCAGTACTTC
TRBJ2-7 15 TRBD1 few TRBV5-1 CASSGDRGLRYEQYF TGCGCCAGCAGCGGTGACAGGGGGCTAAGGTACGAGCAGTACTTC
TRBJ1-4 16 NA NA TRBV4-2 CASSQEIGAINEKLFF TGTGCCAGCAGCCAAGAGATAGGGGCGATCAATGAAAAACTGTTTTTT
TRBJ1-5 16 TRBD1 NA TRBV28 CASSPPGTGTGKPQHF TGTGCCAGCAGTCCACCCGGGACAGGGACGGGGAAGCCCCAGCATTTT
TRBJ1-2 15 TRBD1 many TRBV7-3 CASSPAAGGGYGYTF TGTGCCAGCAGCCCAGCTGCAGGGGGCGGCTATGGCTACACCTTC
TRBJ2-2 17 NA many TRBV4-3 CASSQDGQSIITGELFF TGCGCCAGCAGCCAAGATGGACAGTCCATCATCACCGGGGAGCTGTTTTTT
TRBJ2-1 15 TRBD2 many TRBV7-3 CASSLGGGRYNEQFF TGTGCCAGCAGCTTGGGCGGGGGACGTTACAATGAGCAGTTCTTC
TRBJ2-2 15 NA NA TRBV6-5 CASSYEGPNTGELFF TGTGCCAGCAGTTACGAGGGCCCTAACACCGGGGAGCTGTTTTTT
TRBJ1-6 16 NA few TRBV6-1 CASSEFGQFKASPLHF TGTGCCAGCAGTGAATTTGGACAGTTTAAAGCTTCACCCCTCCACTTT
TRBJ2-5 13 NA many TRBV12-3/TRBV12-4 CASSWKEVHGQYF TGTGCCAGCAGTTGGAAGGAGGTTCACGGCCAGTACTTC
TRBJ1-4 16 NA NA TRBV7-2 CASSLNGQTTNEKLFF TGTGCCAGCAGCTTAAATGGACAGACAACTAATGAAAAACTGTTTTTT
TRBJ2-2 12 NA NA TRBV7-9 CASSFMTGELFF TGTGCCAGCAGCTTCATGACCGGGGAGCTGTTTTTT
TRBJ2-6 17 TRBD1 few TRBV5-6 CASSDGQVASGANVLTF TGTGCCAGCAGCGACGGACAGGTCGCTTCTGGGGCCAACGTCCTGACTTTC
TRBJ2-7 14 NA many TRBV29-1 CSASRAGTGNEQYF TGCAGCGCTTCTCGTGCGGGTACTGGGAACGAGCAGTACTTC
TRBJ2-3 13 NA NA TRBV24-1 CATSDGGTDTQYF TGTGCCACCAGTGATGGGGGCACAGATACGCAGTATTTT
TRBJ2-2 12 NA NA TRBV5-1 CASSPKHGELFF TGCGCCAGCAGCCCGAAACACGGGGAGCTGTTTTTT
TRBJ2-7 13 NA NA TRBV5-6 CASRIRDAYEQYF TGTGCCAGCAGGATACGGGATGCTTACGAGCAGTACTTC
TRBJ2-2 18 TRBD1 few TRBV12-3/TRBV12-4 CASSYGTGAPWGTGELFF TGTGCCAGCAGTTACGGGACAGGGGCCCCGTGGGGCACCGGGGAGCTGTTTTTT
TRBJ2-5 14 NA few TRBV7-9 CASSLRTDQETQYF TGTGCCAGCAGCCTCAGGACAGACCAAGAGACCCAGTACTTC
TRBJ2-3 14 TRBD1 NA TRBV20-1 CSAIEQGRADTQYF TGCAGTGCTATAGAACAGGGGAGAGCAGATACGCAGTATTTT
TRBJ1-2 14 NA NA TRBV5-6 CASSYGQSYPGYTF TGTGCCAGCAGCTACGGACAGTCGTATCCTGGCTACACCTTC
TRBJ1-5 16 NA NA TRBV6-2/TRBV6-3 CASSYPTAYSNQPQHF TGTGCCAGCAGTTACCCTACAGCTTATAGCAATCAGCCCCAGCATTTT
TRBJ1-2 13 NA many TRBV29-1 CSARVADNYGYTF TGCAGTGCTAGAGTAGCGGATAACTATGGCTACACCTTC
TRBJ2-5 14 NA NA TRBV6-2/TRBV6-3 CASTGWDVQETQYF TGTGCCAGCACTGGATGGGATGTCCAAGAGACCCAGTACTTC
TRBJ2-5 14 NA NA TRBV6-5 CASSNSQVLGAQYF TGTGCCAGCAGTAACTCACAAGTCCTGGGGGCCCAGTACTTC
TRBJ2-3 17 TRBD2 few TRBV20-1 CSARDLELAGLSSTQYF TGCAGTGCTAGAGATCTGGAACTAGCGGGCCTTAGTTCTACGCAGTATTTT
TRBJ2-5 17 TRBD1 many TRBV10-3 CAISEQPGQGTQETQYF TGTGCCATCAGTGAGCAACCGGGACAGGGGACTCAAGAGACCCAGTACTTC